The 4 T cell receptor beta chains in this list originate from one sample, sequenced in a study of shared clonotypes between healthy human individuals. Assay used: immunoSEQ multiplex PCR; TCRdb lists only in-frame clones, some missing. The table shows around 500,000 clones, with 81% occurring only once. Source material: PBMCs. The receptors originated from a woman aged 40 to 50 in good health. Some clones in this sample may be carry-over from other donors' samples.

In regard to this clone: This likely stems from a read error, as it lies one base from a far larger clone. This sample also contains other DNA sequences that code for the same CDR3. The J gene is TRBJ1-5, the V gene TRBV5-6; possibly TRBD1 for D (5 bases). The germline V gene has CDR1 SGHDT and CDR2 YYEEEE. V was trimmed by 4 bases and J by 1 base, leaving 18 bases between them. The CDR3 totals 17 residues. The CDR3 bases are TGTGCCAGCAGCCTGGGCAGGGAGAGACCAAGCAATCAGCCCCAGCATTTT. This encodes CASSLGRERPSNQPQHF. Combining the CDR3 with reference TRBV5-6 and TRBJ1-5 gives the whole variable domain DAGVTQSPTHLIKTRGQQVTLRCSPKSGHDTVSWYQQALGQGPQFIFQYYEEEERQRGNFPDRFSGHQFPNYSSELNVNALLLGDSALYLCASSLGRERPSNQPQHFGDGTRLSIL.

CDR3 residues: CASSFSEGSYEQYF. CDR3 in DNA: TGTGCCAGCAGCTTTTCGGAAGGGTCCTACGAGCAGTACTTC. The chain couples TRBV7-2 to TRBJ2-7; D call uncertain. V dropped 3 bases and J dropped 1 base, with 10 bases sitting between them. The CDR3 has 14 residues. Germline values: CDR1 SGHTA, CDR2 FQGNSA.

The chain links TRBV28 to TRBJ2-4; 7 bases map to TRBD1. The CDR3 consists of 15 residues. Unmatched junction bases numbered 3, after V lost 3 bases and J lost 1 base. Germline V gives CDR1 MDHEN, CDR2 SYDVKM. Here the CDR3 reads CASSFTGEAKNIQYF. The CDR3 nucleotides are TGTGCCAGCAGTTTTACAGGGGAGGCCAAAAACATTCAGTACTTC.

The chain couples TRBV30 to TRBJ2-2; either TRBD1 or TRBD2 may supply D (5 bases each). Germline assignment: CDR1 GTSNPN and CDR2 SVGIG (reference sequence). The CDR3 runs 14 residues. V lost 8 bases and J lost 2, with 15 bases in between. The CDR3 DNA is TGTGCCCGAGGGGTGGCTGAAAACACCGGGGAGCTGTTTTTT. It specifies CARGVAENTGELFF.